The 7 T cell receptor beta chains in this list originate from one sample, sequenced in a study of T cell repertoires in cytomegalovirus infection. TCRdb processed the reads anew with MiXCR; each CDR3 protein has one entry. The sample lists about 770,000 distinct CDR3 sequences; under 35% were seen once. Their specific antigens are unknown. The material sequenced was cultured CD8+ T cells from PBMCs, taken from culture after CMV antigen stimulation. Receptor source: a human donor in good health (CMV status not recorded). Some clones in this sample may be carry-over from other donors' samples.

The sample holds one count of this clonotype. This sequence joins TRBV7-9 and TRBJ2-7; D may be TRBD1 or TRBD2 (6 bases each). Germline V CDR1 and CDR2: SEHNR, FQNEAQ (reference sequence). Deletions cut 9 bases from V and 5 bases from J, with 20 bases between. CDR3 size: 14 residues. Here the CDR3 reads CASTSLGGIDEQYF. CDR3 bases: TGTGCCAGTACCTCTCTCGGGGGCATAGACGAGCAGTACTTC.

This clonotype was found many times. The chain links TRBV7-6 to TRBJ2-1; 7 bases match TRBD2. The V segment lost 3 bases and the J segment 3 bases; nucleotides outside the gene matches: 8. The CDR3 spans 16 residues. Germline V gene lookup returns CDR1 SGHVS and CDR2 FNYEAQ. The CDR3 spells CASSFRLADIYNEQFF. For the CDR3, the DNA is TGTGCCAGCAGCTTTCGACTAGCTGATATCTACAATGAGCAGTTCTTC.

This clonotype was picked up many times. The chain carries TRBV7-2 and TRBJ2-1; 8 bases fit TRBD2. CDR3 length equals 14 residues. V gave up 4 bases and J gave up 7 bases; unmatched junction bases: 6. Germline CDR1 is SGHTA and CDR2 is FQGNSA. The CDR3 spells CASSYRGGANEQFF. CDR3 nucleotide sequence: TGTGCCAGCAGCTATCGGGGGGGAGCAAATGAGCAGTTCTTC.

The chain links TRBV27 to TRBJ2-1; D might be TRBD1 (6 bases). This CDR3 comprises 20 residues. The V gene lost 5 bases and the J gene lost 6 bases, with 32 bases spanning the gap. Germline V CDR1 and CDR2: MNHEY, SMNVEV (reference sequence). CDR3 bases: TGTGCCAGCAGTCCCTCTCCCAGGGGACCTACCCTCCTACAATTCAATGAGCAGTTCTTC. This sequence encodes CASSPSPRGPTLLQFNEQFF.

The chain has TRBV4-1 and TRBJ1-1; D is unclear. The V and J ends lost 4 bases and 1 base respectively, with 13 bases between them. The CDR3 is 15 amino acids. Per germline, CDR1 MGHRA and CDR2 YSYEKL. This CDR3 is CASSRQQFPNTEAFF. CDR3 nucleotide sequence: TGCGCCAGCAGCCGACAACAATTTCCGAACACTGAAGCTTTCTTT.

V is TRBV7-9 and J is TRBJ2-5, with 15 bases that match TRBD2. Per the germline V gene, CDR1 is SEHNR and CDR2 is FQNEAQ (reference sequence). The CDR3 is 19 amino acids. The trim removed 4 bases at V and 1 base at J, leaving 10 bases unmatched. The CDR3 DNA is TGTGCCAGCAGCTCCCCAGGACTAGCGGGGGGGAAAATCCAAGAGACCCAGTACTTC. This sequence encodes CASSSPGLAGGKIQETQYF.

The table lists this clonotype with a few counts. The V gene is TRBV6-6, the J gene TRBJ2-7; D may be TRBD1 (6 bases). The germline CDR1 and CDR2 sequences are MNHNY and SVGAGI (reference sequence). V was trimmed by 6 bases and J by 2 bases, leaving 11 bases between them. The CDR3 loop spans 13 amino acids. This CDR3 is CASRSAGAYEQYV. The CDR3 coding sequence is TGTGCCAGCAGATCGGCAGGGGCCTACGAGCAGTACGTC.